This paragraph covers one TCR beta chain sequence. What it binds is not known. The sample comes from a study of cytomegalovirus exposure and HLA in healthy donors. The study's findings and limits: The investigators catalogued 150 to 200 TCR beta chains as cytomegalovirus-associated. Many donors shared some public TCRs, even though most TCR sequences were rare. Both high specificity and high sensitivity reportedly marked the classifier's diagnosis of cytomegalovirus status.

The CDR3 runs to 12 residues. V lost 0 bases to trimming and J lost 5 bases, with 4 bases between them. Germline loops: CDR1 SEHNR, CDR2 FQNEAQ (reference sequence). This table comes from immunoSEQ multiplex PCR, and its TCRdb copy is limited to in-frame clones, with some not included. The table lists more than 80,000 clones, 88% of them singletons. The donors were members of the validation cohort comprising approximately 110 subjects, separate from the roughly 700-subject first cohort. The chain carries TRBV7-9 and TRBJ2-5; no clear D. This TCR was recovered from a woman aged 18-35 years in good health and CMV-seropositive. Input material: PBMCs. The CDR3 here is CASSLATETQYF. In DNA form, the CDR3 reads TGTGCCAGCAGCTTAGCGACTGAGACCCAGTACTTC.